The entry that follows covers one T cell receptor beta chain sequence. This table comes from immunoSEQ multiplex PCR, and its TCRdb copy is limited to in-frame clones, with some not included. This sample has around 170,000 clones; less than 90% occur once, and the top ten carry approximately 10%. Time point of the sample: blood 4 weeks post-SBRT, at nephrectomy. Treatment given: 15 Gy SBRT to primary tumor, nephrectomy 4 weeks later. This specimen comes from a study of radiation and T cells in renal cell carcinoma. CDR1 LGHNA and CDR2 YSLEER come from the germline V gene. Trimming removed 1 base at V and 1 base at J, with 7 bases between. This CDR3 is 14 amino acids long.

The TCR comes from a woman in her forties or fifties with renal cell carcinoma. The input for sequencing was blood, taken from a patient whose treatment included radiotherapy and nephrectomy. V usage is TRBV4-3 and J usage is TRBJ1-1; D gene unclear. The CDR3 DNA reads TGCGCCAGCAGCCAAGTGTGGGGGAACACTGAAGCTTTCTTT. Residues: CASSQVWGNTEAFF.